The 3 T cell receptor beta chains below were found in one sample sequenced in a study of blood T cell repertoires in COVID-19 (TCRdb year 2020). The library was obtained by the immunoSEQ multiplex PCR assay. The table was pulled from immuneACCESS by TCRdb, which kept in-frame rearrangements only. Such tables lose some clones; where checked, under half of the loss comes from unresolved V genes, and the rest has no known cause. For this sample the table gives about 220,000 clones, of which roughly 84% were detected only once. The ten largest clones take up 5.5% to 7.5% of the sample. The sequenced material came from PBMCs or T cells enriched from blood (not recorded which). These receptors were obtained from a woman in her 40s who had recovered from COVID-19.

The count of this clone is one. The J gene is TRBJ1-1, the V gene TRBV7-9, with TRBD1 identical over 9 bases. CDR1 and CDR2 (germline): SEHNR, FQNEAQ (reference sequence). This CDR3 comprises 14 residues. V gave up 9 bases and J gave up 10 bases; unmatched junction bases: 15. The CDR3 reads CASDRTGAEGGAFF. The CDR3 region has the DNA TGTGCCAGTGACAGGACAGGGGCGGAGGGGGGAGCTTTCTTT.

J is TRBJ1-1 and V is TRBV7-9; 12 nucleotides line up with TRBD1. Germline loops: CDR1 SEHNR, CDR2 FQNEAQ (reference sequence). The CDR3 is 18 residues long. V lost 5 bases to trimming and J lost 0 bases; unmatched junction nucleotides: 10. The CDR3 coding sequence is TGTGCCAGCAGCCGATTTCGGGACAGGGGGCCGCTGAACACTGAAGCTTTCTTT. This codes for CASSRFRDRGPLNTEAFF.

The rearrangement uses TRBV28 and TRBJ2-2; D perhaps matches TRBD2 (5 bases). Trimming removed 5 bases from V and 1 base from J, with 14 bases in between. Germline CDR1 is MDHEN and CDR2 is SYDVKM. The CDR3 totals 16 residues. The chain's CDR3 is CASSPVIGVNTGELFF. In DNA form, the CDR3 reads TGTGCCAGCAGTCCCGTCATCGGGGTGAACACCGGGGAGCTGTTTTTT.